Below, 25 T cell receptor beta chains from the same sample are listed, as sequenced in a study of blood T cell repertoires in COVID-19. The protocol was immunoSEQ multiplex PCR, while the TCRdb copy is restricted to in-frame clones and leaves out a portion. The sample carries around 130,000 clones, around 87% recorded once. The material sequenced was peripheral blood. These receptors were taken from an older woman with acute or convalescent COVID-19.

This clone appeared once. The V and J genes are TRBV2 and TRBJ2-1; a possible D gene is TRBD2 (6 bases). The germline gives CDR1 SNHLY, CDR2 FYNNEI. The CDR3 runs 16 residues. V gave up 6 bases and J gave up 0 bases, with 15 bases separating them. CDR3 loop: CASRLRDLSSYNEQFF. CDR3 DNA: TGTGCCAGCAGACTCCGGGACTTAAGCTCCTACAATGAGCAGTTCTTC.

V gene TRBV3-1 (or the pseudogene TRBV3-2) combines with J gene TRBJ2-5, with D tentatively TRBD1 (5 bases). Trimming removed 1 base at V and 4 bases at J, with 19 bases between. The CDR3 is 17 amino acids. In germline, CDR1 is LGHDT, CDR2 YNNKEL (reference sequence). The CDR3 reads CASSQGTPGHQGETQYF. The CDR3 DNA is TGTGCCAGCAGCCAAGGGACCCCCGGCCACCAGGGAGAGACCCAGTACTTC.

The chain carries TRBV5-1 and TRBJ2-3; 8 bases match TRBD2. Trimming removed 4 bases from V and 4 bases from J; junction bases left unmatched: 8. CDR1 is SGHRS and CDR2 is YFSETQ in the germline V gene. The CDR3 sequence is 15 residues long. As DNA, the CDR3 is TGCGCCAGCAGCGATCAGCGGGAGATCTCAGATACGCAGTATTTT. Protein sequence: CASSDQREISDTQYF.

This chain connects TRBV30 to TRBJ2-1; 10 positions agree with TRBD2. Germline V lookup: CDR1 GTSNPN, CDR2 SVGIG (reference sequence). The V and J ends lost 4 bases and 12 bases, in that order; junction bases with no gene match: 6. The CDR3 loop spans 12 amino acids. CDR3 coding DNA: TGTGCCTGGAAAGGGGCTAGCGGGAGGCAGTTCTTC. Encoded protein: CAWKGASGRQFF.

The rearrangement links TRBV9 to TRBJ1-5; 10 bases agree with TRBD1. This CDR3 region has 16 residues. The J segment lost 0 bases and the V segment lost 5 bases, leaving 5 bases of the junction unmatched. Looked up from germline, CDR1 is SGDLS and CDR2 is YYNGEE. The CDR3 sequence: CASSRGTGDSNQPQHF. Here the CDR3 DNA reads TGTGCCAGCAGTAGGGGGACAGGGGATAGCAATCAGCCCCAGCATTTT. Filled out from reference TRBV9 and TRBJ1-5, the complete variable domain reads DSGVTQTPKHLITATGQRVTLRCSPRSGDLSVYWYQQSLDQGLQFLIQYYNGEERAKGNILERFSAQQFPDLHSELNLSSLELGDSALYFCASSRGTGDSNQPQHFGDGTRLSIL.

This chain joins TRBV30 and TRBJ1-1, with D unresolved. The CDR3 covers 14 residues. The V gene lost 0 bases and the J gene lost 6 bases, with 14 bases spanning the gap. Germline CDR1 and CDR2: GTSNPN and SVGIG (reference sequence). This CDR3 reads CAWSVSGTTPEAFF. The CDR3 DNA reads TGTGCCTGGAGTGTATCGGGTACTACCCCTGAAGCTTTCTTT.

The chain carries TRBV15 and TRBJ1-1; D unclear. The CDR3 extends over 14 amino acids. The germline V gene has CDR1 LNHNV and CDR2 YYDKDF (reference sequence). The V end lost 0 bases, the J end lost 5 bases, and 10 bases lay between the germline ends. The CDR3 spells CATSRDPVKTEAFF. In nucleotides, the CDR3 is TGTGCCACCAGCAGAGATCCCGTAAAAACTGAAGCTTTCTTT.

This rearrangement joins TRBV5-6 to TRBJ1-3; D ambiguous. Trimming took off 7 bases at V and 2 bases at J, with 16 bases between the two ends. CDR1 and CDR2 from the germline V gene are SGHDT and YYEEEE. This CDR3 comprises 15 residues. CDR3 region: CASERSPRTGNTIYF. CDR3 in DNA: TGTGCCAGCGAGCGGTCCCCGCGAACTGGAAACACCATATATTTT.

This chain joins TRBV5-4 and TRBJ2-1, with D hard to call. Germline V gene sequence: CDR1 SGHNT, CDR2 YYREEE (reference sequence). The CDR3 has 12 amino acids. The V end was cut by 3 bases, the J end by 7 bases, with 8 bases between. The CDR3 coding sequence is TGTGCCAGCAGCTCCCGCCTAAATGAGCAGTTCTTC. Encoded protein: CASSSRLNEQFF.

This chain connects TRBV28 to TRBJ1-4, with D possibly TRBD1 on 6 matching bases. Trimming stripped 8 bases from V and 4 bases from J, with 14 bases between. The CDR3 is made up of 14 amino acids. Germline lookup yields CDR1 MDHEN and CDR2 SYDVKM. The CDR3 DNA follows: TGTGCCAGCGGACAAGGGGGTAATAATGAAAAACTGTTTTTT. It specifies CASGQGGNNEKLFF. Full variable domain (outside the CDR3, taken from reference TRBV28 and TRBJ1-4): DVKVTQSSRYLVKRTGEKVFLECVQDMDHENMFWYRQDPGLGLRLIYFSYDVKMKEKGDIPEGYSVSREKKERFSLILESASTNQTSMYLCASGQGGNNEKLFFGSGTQLSVL.

The table lists this clone with a count of one. The DNA of the CDR3 is TGTGCCACCAGCAACGGGGATACGCAGTATTTT. Amino acid sequence: CATSNGDTQYF. The chain carries TRBV15 and TRBJ2-3; the D is unclear. Trimming pared 4 bases from V and 6 bases from J, leaving 5 bases between. The CDR3 runs to 11 residues. Germline V gives CDR1 LNHNV, CDR2 YYDKDF (reference sequence).

The chain carries TRBV3-1 (or the pseudogene TRBV3-2) and TRBJ1-2; D is unresolved. The CDR3 contains 12 residues. Trimming left V 1 base short and J 7 bases short, with 7 bases between. The germline V gene encodes CDR1 LGHDT and CDR2 YNNKEL (reference sequence). CDR3 DNA: TGTGCCAGCAGCCAAGTCGGGAGTGGCTACACCTTC. Its protein product is CASSQVGSGYTF.

This clone was detected once. The V and J genes are TRBV11-2 and TRBJ1-2; D remains ambiguous. V was clipped by 6 bases and J by 8 bases, with 19 bases between them. Germline V gene data show CDR1 as SGHAT and CDR2 as FQNNGV. The CDR3 consists of 14 residues. The CDR3 reads CASRSIRTPEGYTF. CDR3 in DNA: TGTGCCAGCAGATCAATTCGGACTCCGGAAGGCTACACCTTC. Supplemented by reference TRBV11-2 and TRBJ1-2, the full variable domain reads EAGVAQSPRYKIIEKRQSVAFWCNPISGHATLYWYQQILGQGPKLLIQFQNNGVVDDSQLPKDRFSAERLKGVDSTLKIQPAKLEDSAVYLCASRSIRTPEGYTFGSGTRLTVV.

The chain is built from TRBV2 and TRBJ1-6; D is possibly TRBD1 (6 bases). Deletions cut 8 bases from V and 8 bases from J, with 13 bases between. The CDR3 contains 13 residues. Germline V lookup: CDR1 SNHLY, CDR2 FYNNEI. CDR3 in DNA: TGTGCCAGCGGGGGCCCCGCCGATTCACCCCTCCACTTT. Its protein is CASGGPADSPLHF. Complete variable domain (other parts from reference TRBV2 and TRBJ1-6): EPEVTQTPSHQVTQMGQEVILRCVPISNHLYFYWYRQILGQKVEFLVSFYNNEISEKSEIFDDQFSVERPDGSNFTLKIRSTKLEDSAMYFCASGGPADSPLHFGNGTRLTVT.

This clone was recorded once. The genes are TRBV2 and TRBJ2-2, with D possibly matching TRBD1 (6 bases). The CDR3 extends over 15 amino acids. The V gene lost 4 bases and the J gene lost 6 bases, with 15 bases spanning the gap. The germline CDR1 and CDR2 sequences are SNHLY and FYNNEI. DNA for the CDR3: TGTGCCAGCAGTGGGGGGCTTATGGGGGCCGGGGAGCTGTTTTTT. Its protein is CASSGGLMGAGELFF.

V usage is TRBV3-1 (or the pseudogene TRBV3-2) and J usage is TRBJ1-5; no definite D call. Germline assignment: CDR1 LGHDT and CDR2 YNNKEL (reference sequence). CDR3 size: 15 residues. Trimming cost V 0 bases and J 4 bases, with 10 bases left between them. DNA of the CDR3: TGTGCCAGCAGCCAAGAGAACAGCCCTAATCAGCCCCAGCATTTT. Its protein is CASSQENSPNQPQHF.

The chain employs TRBV4-2 and TRBJ2-1; 9 nucleotides agree with TRBD2. J was trimmed by 5 bases and V by 1 base; bases with no gene match: 6. Germline-derived CDR1 and CDR2 are LGHNA and YNFKEQ. The CDR3 runs to 16 residues. CDR3 region: CASSQVIAGVDNEQFF. CDR3 DNA sequence: TGTGCCAGCAGCCAAGTCATAGCGGGAGTGGACAATGAGCAGTTCTTC.

The chain uses TRBV2 and TRBJ2-7; D unclear. There are 14 residues in the CDR3. V was trimmed by 6 bases and J by 2 bases, leaving 14 bases between them. The germline V gene has CDR1 SNHLY and CDR2 FYNNEI. CDR3 nucleotides: TGTGCCAGCAGGCGTTTGGAGCGTACCTACGAGCAGTACTTC. Encoded protein: CASRRLERTYEQYF.

The chain recombines TRBV2 with TRBJ2-2, with no clear D. The CDR3 spans 13 residues. Germline V CDR1 and CDR2: SNHLY, FYNNEI. Trimming cost V 4 bases and J 7 bases, with 10 bases left between them. CDR3 region: CASSGLPNGELFF. The CDR3 DNA follows: TGTGCCAGCAGTGGGCTCCCGAACGGGGAGCTGTTTTTT.

The genes are TRBV7-6 and TRBJ2-7; weak D call: TRBD1 (5 bases). The V gene lost 10 bases and the J gene lost 3 bases, with 13 bases spanning the gap. The CDR3 is made up of 12 amino acids. Germline CDR1 SGHVS, CDR2 FNYEAQ. CDR3 residues: CATGPLDYEQYV. CDR3 nucleotide sequence: TGTGCCACAGGGCCCCTGGACTACGAGCAGTACGTC.

CDR3 nucleotide sequence: TGCGCCAGCAGCTCCAAGGGACTAGCGGGAGTGAATGAGCAGTTCTTC. It yields the protein CASSSKGLAGVNEQFF. The gene calls are TRBV5-1 and TRBJ2-1; 14 bases are shared with TRBD2. CDR3 length: 16 residues. With V trimmed by 3 bases and J by 7 bases, 6 bases remained unmatched. Per germline, CDR1 SGHRS and CDR2 YFSETQ. The variable domain in full, completed from reference TRBV5-1 and TRBJ2-1, reads KAGVTQTPRYLIKTRGQQVTLSCSPISGHRSVSWYQQTPGQGLQFLFEYFSETQRNKGNFPGRFSGRQFSNSRSEMNVSTLELGDSALYLCASSSKGLAGVNEQFFGPGTRLTVL.

This CDR3 is CASSRWREGQPQHF. DNA of the CDR3: TGTGCCAGCAGCCGTTGGAGGGAGGGTCAGCCCCAGCATTTT. The rearrangement joins TRBV9 to TRBJ1-5; unclear D gene. Trimming removed 4 bases from V and 6 bases from J, with 14 bases in between. The CDR3 spans 14 residues. The V gene's germline CDR1 is SGDLS and CDR2 YYNGEE.

V and J are TRBV12-3 or TRBV12-4 and TRBJ1-2; D is undetermined. The V gene lost 4 bases and the J gene lost 8 bases, with 14 bases spanning the gap. The CDR3 consists of 13 residues. The CDR3 nucleotides read TGTGCCAGCAGTTCTATTGGCGGCCCGGGCTACACCTTC. This sequence encodes CASSSIGGPGYTF.

This chain joins TRBV29-1 and TRBJ1-1; no reliable D call. This CDR3 contains 14 residues. The V end lost 4 bases, the J end lost 3 bases, and 15 bases lay between the germline ends. Per the germline V gene, CDR1 is SQVTM and CDR2 is ANQGSEA. The CDR3 nucleotides read TGCAGCGTTGTTCGGGGTGTGAGTTACACTGAAGCTTTCTTT. Its translation is CSVVRGVSYTEAFF.

The chain employs TRBV5-1 and TRBJ1-4, with D tentatively TRBD1 (5 bases). Germline values: CDR1 SGHRS, CDR2 YFSETQ. This CDR3 has 14 residues. The V end lost 0 bases, the J end lost 8 bases, and 11 bases lay between the germline ends. Here the CDR3 DNA reads TGCGCCAGCAGCTTGGGCCAGGGAGGCGAAAAACTGTTTTTT. Protein sequence: CASSLGQGGEKLFF. The entire variable domain, with the rest obtained from reference TRBV5-1 and TRBJ1-4, is as follows: KAGVTQTPRYLIKTRGQQVTLSCSPISGHRSVSWYQQTPGQGLQFLFEYFSETQRNKGNFPGRFSGRQFSNSRSEMNVSTLELGDSALYLCASSLGQGGEKLFFGSGTQLSVL.